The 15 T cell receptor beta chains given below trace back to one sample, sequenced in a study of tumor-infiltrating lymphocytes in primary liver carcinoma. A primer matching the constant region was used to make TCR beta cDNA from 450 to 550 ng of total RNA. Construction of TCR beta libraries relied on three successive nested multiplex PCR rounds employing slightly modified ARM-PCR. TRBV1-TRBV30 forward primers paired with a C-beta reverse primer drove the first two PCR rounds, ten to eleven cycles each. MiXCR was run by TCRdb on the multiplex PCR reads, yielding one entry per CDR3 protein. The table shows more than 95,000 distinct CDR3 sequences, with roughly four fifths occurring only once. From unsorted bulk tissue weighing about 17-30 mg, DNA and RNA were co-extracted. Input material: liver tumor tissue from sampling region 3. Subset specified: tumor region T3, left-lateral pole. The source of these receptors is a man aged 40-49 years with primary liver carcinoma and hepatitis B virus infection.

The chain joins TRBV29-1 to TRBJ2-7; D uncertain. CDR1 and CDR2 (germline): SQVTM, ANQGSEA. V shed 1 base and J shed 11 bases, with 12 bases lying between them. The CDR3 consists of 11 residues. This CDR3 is CSVEGGHGKYF. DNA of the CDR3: TGCAGCGTTGAAGGGGGTCATGGGAAGTACTTC.

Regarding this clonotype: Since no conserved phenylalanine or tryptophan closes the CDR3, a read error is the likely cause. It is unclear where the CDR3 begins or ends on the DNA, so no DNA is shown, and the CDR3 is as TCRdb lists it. CDR3 residues: CASSHRTANTETFI. V gene TRBV14 combines with J gene TRBJ1-1; TRBD1, the D gene given by the table, was not confirmed from the DNA. The CDR3 region is 14 residues in length, termini included. CDR1 and CDR2 from the germline V gene are SGHDN and FVKESK.

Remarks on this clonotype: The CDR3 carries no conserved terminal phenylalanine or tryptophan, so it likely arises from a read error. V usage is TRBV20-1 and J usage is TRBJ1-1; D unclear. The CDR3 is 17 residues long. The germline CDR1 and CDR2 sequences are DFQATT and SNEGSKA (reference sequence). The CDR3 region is CSTRADKGNRPNTEAFI. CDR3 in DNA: TGCAGTACTAGGGCAGACAAGGGTAATCGGCCGAACACTGAAGCTTTCATT.

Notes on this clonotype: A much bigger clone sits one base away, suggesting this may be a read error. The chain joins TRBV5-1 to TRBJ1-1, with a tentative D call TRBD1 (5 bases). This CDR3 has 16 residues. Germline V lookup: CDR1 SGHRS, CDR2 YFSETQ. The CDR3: CACSPSWGTMNTEAFF. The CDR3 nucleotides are TGCGCCTGCAGTCCTTCTTGGGGCACGATGAACACTGAAGCTTTCTTT.

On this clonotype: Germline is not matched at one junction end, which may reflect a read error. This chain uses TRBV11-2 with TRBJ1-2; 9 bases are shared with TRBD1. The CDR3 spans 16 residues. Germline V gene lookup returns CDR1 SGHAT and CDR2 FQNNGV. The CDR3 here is CGSSLAGGTGNYGYTF. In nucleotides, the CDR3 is TGTGGCAGCAGCTTAGCTGGCGGGACAGGGAACTATGGCTACACTTTC.

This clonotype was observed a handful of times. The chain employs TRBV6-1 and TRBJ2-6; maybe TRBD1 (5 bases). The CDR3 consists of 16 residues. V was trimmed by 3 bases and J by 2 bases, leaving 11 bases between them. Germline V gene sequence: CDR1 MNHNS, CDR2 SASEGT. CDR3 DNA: TGTGCCAGCAGTGAGCAGGGTATAGCTGGGGCCAACGTCCTGACTTTC. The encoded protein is CASSEQGIAGANVLTF.

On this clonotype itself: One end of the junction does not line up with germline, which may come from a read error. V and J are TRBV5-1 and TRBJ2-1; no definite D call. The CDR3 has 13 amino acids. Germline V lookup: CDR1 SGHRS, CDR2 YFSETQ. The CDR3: CASSLGGNNGQFF. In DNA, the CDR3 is TGCGCCAGCAGCTTAGGTGGGAACAATGGGCAGTTCTTC.

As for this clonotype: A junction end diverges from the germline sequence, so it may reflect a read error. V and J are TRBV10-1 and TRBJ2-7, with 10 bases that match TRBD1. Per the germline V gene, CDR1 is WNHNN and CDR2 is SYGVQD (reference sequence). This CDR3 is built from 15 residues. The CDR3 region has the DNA TGTGCCAGTGAGTCGACGGGACAGGGGATTGACGGGCATTACTTC. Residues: CASESTGQGIDGHYF.

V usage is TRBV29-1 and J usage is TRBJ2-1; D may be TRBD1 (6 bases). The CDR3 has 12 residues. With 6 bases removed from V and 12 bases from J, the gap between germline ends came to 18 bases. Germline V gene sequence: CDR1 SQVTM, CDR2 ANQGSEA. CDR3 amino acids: CSVLSWVTGQFF. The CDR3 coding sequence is TGCAGCGTATTAAGCTGGGTGACAGGGCAGTTCTTC.

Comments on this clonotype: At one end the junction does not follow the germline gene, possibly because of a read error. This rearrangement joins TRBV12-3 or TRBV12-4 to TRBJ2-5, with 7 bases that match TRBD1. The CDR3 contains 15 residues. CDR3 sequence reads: CASIRDSTLQETQCF. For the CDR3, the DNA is TGTGCCAGCATTCGGGACAGCACCCTCCAAGAGACCCAGTGCTTC.

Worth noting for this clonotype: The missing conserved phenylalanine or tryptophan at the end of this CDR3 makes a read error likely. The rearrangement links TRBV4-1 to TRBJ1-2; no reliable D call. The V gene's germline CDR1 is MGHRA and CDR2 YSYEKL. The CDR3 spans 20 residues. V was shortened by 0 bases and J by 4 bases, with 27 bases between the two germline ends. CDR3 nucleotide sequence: TGCGCCAGCAGCCAAGAGGGGTACTCCCCCGCTGCCCAACCTACCTATGGCTACACCTTA. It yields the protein CASSQEGYSPAAQPTYGYTL.

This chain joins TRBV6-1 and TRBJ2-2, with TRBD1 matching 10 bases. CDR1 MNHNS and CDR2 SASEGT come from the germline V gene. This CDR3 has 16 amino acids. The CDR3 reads CSYSETPGQGTGELFF. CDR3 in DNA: TGTTCCTACAGTGAAACTCCGGGACAGGGGACCGGGGAGCTGTTTTTT.

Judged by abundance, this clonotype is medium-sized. The CDR3 spells CASSYEGAAYNEQFF. The CDR3 nucleotides read TGTGCCAGCAGTTACGAGGGAGCAGCCTACAATGAGCAGTTCTTC. V usage is TRBV6-5 and J usage is TRBJ2-1, with TRBD2 as a possible D gene (5 bases). With 2 bases removed from V and 2 bases from J, the gap between germline ends came to 10 bases. Looked up from germline, CDR1 is MNHEY and CDR2 is SVGAGI. The CDR3 is 15 amino acids.

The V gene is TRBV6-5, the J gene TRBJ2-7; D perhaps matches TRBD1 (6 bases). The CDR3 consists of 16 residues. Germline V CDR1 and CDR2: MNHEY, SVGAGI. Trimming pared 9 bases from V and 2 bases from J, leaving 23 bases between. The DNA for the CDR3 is TGTGCCAGTGGTTACGGAGGCAGGGGACATACCTACGAGCAGTACTTC. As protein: CASGYGGRGHTYEQYF.

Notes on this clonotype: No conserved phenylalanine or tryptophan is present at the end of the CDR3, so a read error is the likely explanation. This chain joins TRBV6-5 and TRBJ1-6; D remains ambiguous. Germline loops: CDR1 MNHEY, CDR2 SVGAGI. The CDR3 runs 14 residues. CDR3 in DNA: TGTGCCAGCGGTTATACGGTCTATAATTCACCCCTCCACTAT. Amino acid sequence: CASGYTVYNSPLHY.